Each of the 12 T cell receptor beta chains below was sequenced from the same sample in a study of OX40 agonist ivuxolimab in advanced cancers. TCRdb's copy holds only in-frame clones and misses some; the assay was immunoSEQ multiplex PCR. The sample has approximately 68,000 clones; roughly 80% are singletons. The sample in question was CD4+ or CD8+ T cells sorted from blood, obtained in a trial of the OX40 agonist ivuxolimab. The receptors derive from an adult with an advanced solid tumor such as melanoma, head and neck, liver or kidney cancer.

J is TRBJ1-5 and V is TRBV5-6, with D possibly TRBD1 on 6 matching bases. Deletions cut 3 bases from V and 3 bases from J, with 16 bases between. CDR3 length: 16 residues. Germline lookup yields CDR1 SGHDT and CDR2 YYEEEE. CDR3 residues: CASSWLAGDYNQPQHF. The CDR3 DNA follows: TGTGCCAGCAGCTGGCTGGCAGGGGACTACAATCAGCCCCAGCATTTT.

Only a few counts were recorded for this clone. The CDR3 sequence is CASSSGLTNTGELFF. In DNA form, the CDR3 reads TGTGCCAGCAGCTCGGGACTCACGAACACCGGGGAGCTGTTTTTT. The chain joins TRBV5-4 to TRBJ2-2; TRBD2 might be the D (6 bases). The germline V and J ends were trimmed by 3 bases and 0 bases, with 9 bases remaining between them. The CDR3 runs 15 residues. Germline lookup yields CDR1 SGHNT and CDR2 YYREEE (reference sequence). Full variable domain (missing parts from reference TRBV5-4 and TRBJ2-2): ETGVTQSPTHLIKTRGQQVTLRCSSQSGHNTVSWYQQALGQGPQFIFQYYREEENGRGNFPPRFSGLQFPNYSSELNVNALELDDSALYLCASSSGLTNTGELFFGEGSRLTVL.

The CDR3 DNA reads as TGTGCCAGCAGTTTATCTCCGGGTAGCACCGGGGAGCTGTTTTTT. As protein: CASSLSPGSTGELFF. V usage is TRBV28 and J usage is TRBJ2-2; the D is unclear. There are 15 residues in the CDR3. Germline V lookup: CDR1 MDHEN, CDR2 SYDVKM. V lost 1 base to trimming and J lost 4 bases, with 10 bases between them.

The chain carries TRBV7-9 and TRBJ1-5; maybe TRBD1 (6 bases). The CDR3 consists of 15 residues. The ends were cut back, 0 bases at V and 3 bases at J, with 9 bases in the middle. Per the germline V gene, CDR1 is SEHNR and CDR2 is FQNEAQ (reference sequence). The CDR3 DNA sequence: TGTGCCAGCAGCTTAGCCCAGGGGCCCAATCAGCCCCAGCATTTT. Protein sequence: CASSLAQGPNQPQHF.

The chain carries TRBV28 and TRBJ1-2; weak D call: TRBD1 (6 bases). V was pared by 3 bases and J by 7 bases, with 15 bases between. The CDR3 consists of 14 residues. Germline V gives CDR1 MDHEN, CDR2 SYDVKM. The CDR3 bases are TGTGCCAGCAGTTTCCATACAGGGAAGGCTGGCTACACCTTC. This gives the protein CASSFHTGKAGYTF.

The chain is built from TRBV7-9 and TRBJ1-1, with D possibly matching TRBD1 (5 bases). Germline lookup yields CDR1 SEHNR and CDR2 FQNEAQ (reference sequence). The CDR3 contains 15 residues. V lost 7 bases and J lost 1, with 16 bases in between. This CDR3 is CASTVIGVQNTEAFF. In DNA, the CDR3 is TGTGCCAGCACTGTCATAGGGGTCCAGAACACTGAAGCTTTCTTT.

This rearrangement joins TRBV14 to TRBJ2-1; 11 bases align to TRBD2. There are 15 residues in the CDR3. The germline V gene has CDR1 SGHDN and CDR2 FVKESK. The junction had 6 bases not matched to a gene; V was cut back by 3 bases and J by 8 bases. DNA of the CDR3: TGTGCCAGCAGCCACCCCAGGACTAGCGGGCATGAGCAGTTCTTC. Protein sequence: CASSHPRTSGHEQFF.

V and J are TRBV2 and TRBJ2-4, with 11 bases aligning to TRBD2. The germline V gene has CDR1 SNHLY and CDR2 FYNNEI. V lost 4 bases, J lost 7 bases, and 0 bases stayed unmatched. This CDR3 is built from 13 residues. The DNA of the CDR3 is TGTGCCAGCAGTGGGACTAGCGGGAACATTCAGTACTTC. Translation: CASSGTSGNIQYF.

With respect to this clone: The same CDR3 also results from other DNA sequences found in this sample. The genes are TRBV7-9 and TRBJ1-1; D is undetermined. The CDR3 length is 14 residues. V dropped 1 base and J dropped 0 bases, with 6 bases sitting between them. Germline values: CDR1 SEHNR, CDR2 FQNEAQ (reference sequence). CDR3 nucleotide sequence: TGTGCCAGCAGCTTAGGACGGCTGAACACTGAAGCTTTCTTT. Translating it yields CASSLGRLNTEAFF.

The gene calls are TRBV11-2 and TRBJ2-7; 8 nucleotides agree with TRBD1. CDR1 is SGHAT and CDR2 is FQNNGV in the germline V gene. The CDR3 has 14 amino acids. Trimming took 1 base from V and 6 from J; bases not matched to a gene: 5. This CDR3 reads CASSLGQGMGEQYF. The CDR3 DNA sequence: TGTGCCAGCAGCTTAGGACAGGGGATGGGCGAGCAGTACTTC.

The sample holds a few counts of this clone. The chain couples TRBV7-9 to TRBJ2-2; 10 positions match TRBD2. The V gene's germline CDR1 is SEHNR and CDR2 FQNEAQ (reference sequence). The CDR3 has 19 residues. After removal of 4 bases from V and 0 bases from J, the junction contained 11 bases not matched to a gene. The CDR3 spells CASSSPGLADTPNTGELFF. The CDR3 nucleotides are TGTGCCAGCAGCTCCCCTGGACTAGCGGACACTCCGAACACCGGGGAGCTGTTTTTT.

This chain connects TRBV18 to TRBJ2-3; D remains ambiguous. There are 13 residues in the CDR3. Per germline, CDR1 KGHSH and CDR2 LQKENI. V was clipped by 3 bases and J by 5 bases, with 9 bases between them. The CDR3 spells CASSPLGRDTQYF. Written as DNA, the CDR3 is TGTGCCAGCTCACCGTTAGGCCGAGATACGCAGTATTTT.